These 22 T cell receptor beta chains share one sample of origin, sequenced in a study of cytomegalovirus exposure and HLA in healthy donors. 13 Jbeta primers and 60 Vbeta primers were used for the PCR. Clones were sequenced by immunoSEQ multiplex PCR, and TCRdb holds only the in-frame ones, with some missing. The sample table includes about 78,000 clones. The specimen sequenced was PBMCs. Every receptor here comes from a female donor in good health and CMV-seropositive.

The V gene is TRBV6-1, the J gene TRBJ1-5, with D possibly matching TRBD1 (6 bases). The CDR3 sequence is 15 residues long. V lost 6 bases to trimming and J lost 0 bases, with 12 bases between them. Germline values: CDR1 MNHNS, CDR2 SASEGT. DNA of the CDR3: TGTGCCAGCAGGTCAACAGGGAATAGCAATCAGCCCCAGCATTTT. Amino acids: CASRSTGNSNQPQHF.

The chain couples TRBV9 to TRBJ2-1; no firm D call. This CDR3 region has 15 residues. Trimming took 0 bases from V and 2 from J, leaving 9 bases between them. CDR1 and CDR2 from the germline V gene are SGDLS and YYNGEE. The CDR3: CASSVVHTTYNEQFF. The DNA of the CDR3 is TGTGCCAGCAGCGTAGTACACACTACCTACAATGAGCAGTTCTTC.

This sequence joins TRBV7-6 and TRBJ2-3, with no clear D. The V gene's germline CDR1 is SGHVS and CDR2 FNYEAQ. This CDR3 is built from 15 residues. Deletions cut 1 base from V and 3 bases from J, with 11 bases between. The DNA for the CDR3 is TGTGCCAGCAGCTTAGTAGCTGTTGGGACAGATACGCAGTATTTT. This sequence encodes CASSLVAVGTDTQYF. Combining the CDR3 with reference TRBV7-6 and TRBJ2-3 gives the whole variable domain GAGVSQSPRYKVTKRGQDVALRCDPISGHVSLYWYRQALGQGPEFLTYFNYEAQQDKSGLPNDRFSAERPEGSISTLTIQRTEQRDSAMYRCASSLVAVGTDTQYFGPGTRLTVL.

The CDR3 DNA reads TGTGCCAGCAGTCGCTCCGTAGGGGCGGATGCATACTACACCTTC. Its translation: CASSRSVGADAYYTF. The chain recombines TRBV6-5 with TRBJ1-2, with D maybe TRBD1 (5 bases). The CDR3 extends over 15 amino acids. The germline CDR1 and CDR2 sequences are MNHEY and SVGAGI. The V end was cut by 5 bases, the J end by 10 bases, with 23 bases between.

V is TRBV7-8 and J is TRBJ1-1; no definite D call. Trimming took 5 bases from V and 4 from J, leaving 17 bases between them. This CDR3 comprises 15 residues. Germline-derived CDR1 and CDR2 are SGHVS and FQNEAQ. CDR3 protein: CASSPAGPRVTEAFF. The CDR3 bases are TGTGCCAGCAGCCCCGCGGGCCCCCGAGTCACTGAAGCTTTCTTT.

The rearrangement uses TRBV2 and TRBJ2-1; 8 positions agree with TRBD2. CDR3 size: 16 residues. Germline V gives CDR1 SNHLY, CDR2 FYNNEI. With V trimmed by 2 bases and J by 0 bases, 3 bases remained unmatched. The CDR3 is CASSELAGRSYNEQFF. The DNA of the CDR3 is TGTGCCAGCAGTGAACTAGCGGGTCGCTCCTACAATGAGCAGTTCTTC. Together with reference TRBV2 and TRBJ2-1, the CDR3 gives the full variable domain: EPEVTQTPSHQVTQMGQEVILRCVPISNHLYFYWYRQILGQKVEFLVSFYNNEISEKSEIFDDQFSVERPDGSNFTLKIRSTKLEDSAMYFCASSELAGRSYNEQFFGPGTRLTVL.

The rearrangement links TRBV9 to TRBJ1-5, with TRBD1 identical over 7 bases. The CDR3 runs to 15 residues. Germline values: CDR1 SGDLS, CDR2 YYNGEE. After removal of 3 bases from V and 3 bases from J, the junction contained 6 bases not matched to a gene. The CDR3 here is CASSGGGTANQPQHF. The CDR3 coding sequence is TGTGCCAGCAGCGGCGGGGGGACAGCCAATCAGCCCCAGCATTTT.

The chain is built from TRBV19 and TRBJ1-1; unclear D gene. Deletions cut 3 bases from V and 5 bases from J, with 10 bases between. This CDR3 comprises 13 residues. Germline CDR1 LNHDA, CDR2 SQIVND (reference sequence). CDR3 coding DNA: TGTGCCAGTAGTATTTCTTCGGGTACTGAAGCTTTCTTT. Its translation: CASSISSGTEAFF.

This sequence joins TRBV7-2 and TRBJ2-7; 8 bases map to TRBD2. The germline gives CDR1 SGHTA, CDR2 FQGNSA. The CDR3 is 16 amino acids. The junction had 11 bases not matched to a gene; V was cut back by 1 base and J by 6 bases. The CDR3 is CASSLVSQREISEQYF. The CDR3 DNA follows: TGTGCCAGCAGCTTAGTGAGTCAGCGGGAGATCTCCGAGCAGTACTTC.

DNA for the CDR3: TGTGCCAGCAGCCCGGCGGGGGGGATGTACGAGCAGTACTTC. It encodes CASSPAGGMYEQYF. The chain links TRBV4-2 to TRBJ2-7; 9 nucleotides align to TRBD2. The germline V gene encodes CDR1 LGHNA and CDR2 YNFKEQ. This CDR3 has 14 amino acids. The V and J ends lost 4 bases and 4 bases, in that order; junction bases with no gene match: 5.

The CDR3 reads CARALLRREGLGEKQFF. The CDR3 DNA reads as TGTGCCAGAGCCCTCCTGAGGCGGGAGGGCCTTGGGGAGAAGCAGTTCTTC. The V call is TRBV19, the J call TRBJ2-1, with TRBD2 matching 9 bases. CDR3 length: 17 amino acids. Losses at the gene ends were 9 bases for V and 11 bases for J; bases not matched to a gene: 23. Germline CDR1 and CDR2: LNHDA and SQIVND (reference sequence). The whole variable domain, filled in from reference TRBV19 and TRBJ2-1, reads DGGITQSPKYLFRKEGQNVTLSCEQNLNHDAMYWYRQDPGQGLRLIYYSQIVNDFQKGDIAEGYSVSREKKESFPLTVTSAQKNPTAFYLCARALLRREGLGEKQFFGPGTRLTVL.

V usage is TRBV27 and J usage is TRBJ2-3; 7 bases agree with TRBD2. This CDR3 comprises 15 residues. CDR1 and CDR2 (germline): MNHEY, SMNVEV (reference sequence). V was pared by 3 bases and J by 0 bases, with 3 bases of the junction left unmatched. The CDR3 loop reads CASSFRRESTDTQYF. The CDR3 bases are TGTGCCAGCAGTTTTCGGCGGGAGAGCACAGATACGCAGTATTTT.

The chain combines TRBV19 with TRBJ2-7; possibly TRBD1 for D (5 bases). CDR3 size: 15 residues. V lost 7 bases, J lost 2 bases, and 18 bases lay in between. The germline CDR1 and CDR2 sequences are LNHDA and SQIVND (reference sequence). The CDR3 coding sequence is TGTGCCAGTATAAAAGAAGCAGGGCCGCCCTACGAGCAGTACTTC. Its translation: CASIKEAGPPYEQYF.

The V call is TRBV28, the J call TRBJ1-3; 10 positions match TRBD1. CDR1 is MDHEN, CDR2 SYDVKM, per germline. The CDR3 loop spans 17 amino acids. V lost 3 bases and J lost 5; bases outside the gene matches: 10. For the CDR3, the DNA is TGTGCCAGCAGTTTCCCACGGGGACAGGGGCGGAGAAACACCATATATTTT. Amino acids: CASSFPRGQGRRNTIYF.

The CDR3 loop is CASSLKSLGDYGYTF. The DNA for the CDR3 is TGCGCCAGCAGCTTAAAATCTCTAGGAGACTATGGCTACACCTTC. The chain employs TRBV5-1 and TRBJ1-2; D ambiguous. Trimming took 2 bases from V and 3 from J, leaving 14 bases between them. The CDR3 is 15 amino acids. Per germline, CDR1 SGHRS and CDR2 YFSETQ.

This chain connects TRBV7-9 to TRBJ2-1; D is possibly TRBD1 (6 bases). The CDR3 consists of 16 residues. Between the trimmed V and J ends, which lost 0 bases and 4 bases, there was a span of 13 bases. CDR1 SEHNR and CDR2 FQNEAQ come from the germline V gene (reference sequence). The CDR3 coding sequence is TGTGCCAGCAGCTTAGCGCTGGGGGCAGGGTACAATGAGCAGTTCTTC. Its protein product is CASSLALGAGYNEQFF.

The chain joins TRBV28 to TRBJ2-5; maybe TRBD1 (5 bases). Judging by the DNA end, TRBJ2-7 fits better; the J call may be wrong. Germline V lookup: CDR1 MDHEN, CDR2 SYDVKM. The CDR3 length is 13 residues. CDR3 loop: CASSSDTPYEQYF. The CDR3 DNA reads TGTGCCAGCAGTTCGGACACCCCCTACGAGCAGTACTTC.

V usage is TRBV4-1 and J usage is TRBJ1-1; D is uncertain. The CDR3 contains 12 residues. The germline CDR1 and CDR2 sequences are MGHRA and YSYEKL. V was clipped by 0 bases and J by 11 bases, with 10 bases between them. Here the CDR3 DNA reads TGCGCCAGCAGCCAAGATCGGGGAAGGGCTTTCTTT. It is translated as CASSQDRGRAFF.

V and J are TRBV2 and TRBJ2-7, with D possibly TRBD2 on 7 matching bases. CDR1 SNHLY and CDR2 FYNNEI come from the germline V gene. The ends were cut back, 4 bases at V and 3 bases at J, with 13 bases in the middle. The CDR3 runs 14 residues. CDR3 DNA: TGTGCCAGCAGTGTCGGGGGGCGCCTCTACGAGCAGTACTTC. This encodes CASSVGGRLYEQYF.

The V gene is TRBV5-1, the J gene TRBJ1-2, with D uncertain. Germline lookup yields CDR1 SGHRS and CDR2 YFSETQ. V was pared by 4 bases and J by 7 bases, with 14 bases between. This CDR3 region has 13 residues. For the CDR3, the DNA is TGCGCCAGCAGCCCCACGGTTAGTGGTGGCTACACCTTC. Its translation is CASSPTVSGGYTF. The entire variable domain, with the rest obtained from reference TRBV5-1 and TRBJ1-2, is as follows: KAGVTQTPRYLIKTRGQQVTLSCSPISGHRSVSWYQQTPGQGLQFLFEYFSETQRNKGNFPGRFSGRQFSNSRSEMNVSTLELGDSALYLCASSPTVSGGYTFGSGTRLTVV.

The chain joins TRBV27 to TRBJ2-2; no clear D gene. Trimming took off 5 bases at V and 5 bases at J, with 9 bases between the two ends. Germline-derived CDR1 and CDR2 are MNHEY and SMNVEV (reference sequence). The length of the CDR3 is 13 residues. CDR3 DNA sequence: TGTGCCAGCAGTCCCTCCCTGACCGGGGAGCTGTTTTTT. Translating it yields CASSPSLTGELFF.

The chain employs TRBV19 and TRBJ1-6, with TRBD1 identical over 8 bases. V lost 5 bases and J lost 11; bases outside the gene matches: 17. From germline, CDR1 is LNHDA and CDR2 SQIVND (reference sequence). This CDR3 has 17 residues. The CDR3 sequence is CASSVSGTGGLGAPLHF. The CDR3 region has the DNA TGTGCCAGTAGTGTCTCCGGGACAGGAGGACTAGGGGCACCCCTCCACTTT.